This is a list of T cell receptor beta chains from one sample in a study of response to subunit inactivated influenza vaccine. Via MiXCR, TCRdb re-called the RT-PCR reads, giving one row per CDR3 protein. Of about 780,000 distinct CDR3 sequences listed, approximately 18% were seen once; the top ten hold 9.5% to 13%. The material sequenced was PBMCs from blood, taken less than 6 days after vaccination. The source is a man aged 50-59 years who received an inactivated influenza vaccine. Each CDR3 is given with its conserved first and last residue. D genes are given only for firm matches. Clone sizes are given selectively: once, few, many, or a class where the clone is expanded.

>-|TRBV6-5|few|TRBJ1-1
CASSYGPAGRENTEAFF
TGTGCCAGCAGTTACGGCCCAGCGGGGAGAGAGAACACTGAAGCTTTCTTT
>TRBD1|TRBV20-1|few|TRBJ1-6
CSALDRGWNSPLHF
TGCAGTGCCTTGGACAGGGGATGGAATTCACCCCTCCACTTT
>-|TRBV7-2|few|TRBJ2-2
CASSHAPGALTGELFF
TGTGCCAGCAGCCACGCCCCAGGGGCTTTAACCGGGGAGCTGTTTTTT
>-|TRBV20-1|-|TRBJ1-2
CSASSGLSYGYTF
TGCAGTGCTAGTTCTGGGTTGAGTTATGGCTACACCTTC
>-|TRBV5-1|-|TRBJ2-7
CASSLVGAPSSYEQYF
TGCGCCAGCAGCTTGGTTGGGGCTCCGAGCTCCTACGAGCAGTACTTC
>-|TRBV5-5|-|TRBJ2-7
CASSLTDSSYEQYF
TGTGCCAGCAGCTTGACCGACAGCTCCTACGAGCAGTACTTC
>TRBD1|TRBV2|few|TRBJ1-5
CASTEGQGASQPQHF
TGTGCCAGCACTGAAGGACAGGGGGCGAGTCAGCCCCAGCATTTT
>-|TRBV9|many|TRBJ2-3
CASSGTGGSTDTQYF
TGTGCCAGCAGCGGAACTGGTGGGAGCACAGATACGCAGTATTTT
>TRBD1|TRBV6-2/TRBV6-3|-|TRBJ1-2
CASRGQGGPHGYTF
TGTGCCAGCAGGGGACAGGGAGGTCCTCACGGCTACACCTTC
>-|TRBV20-1|many|TRBJ2-7
CSARAVRDHYEQYF
TGCAGTGCTAGAGCGGTCAGGGATCACTACGAGCAGTACTTC
>-|TRBV7-2|-|TRBJ2-3
CASSRGGTSTDTQYF
TGTGCCAGCAGCCGAGGGGGGACTAGCACAGATACGCAGTATTTT
>-|TRBV5-5|-|TRBJ1-4
CASSLVQSEKLFF
TGTGCCAGCAGCTTGGTCCAGTCGGAAAAACTGTTTTTT
>-|TRBV6-1|-|TRBJ1-5
CASREIYSNQPQHF
TGTGCCAGCAGGGAAATCTATAGCAATCAGCCCCAGCATTTT
>-|TRBV4-3|few|TRBJ1-2
CASSQGPAGYTF
TGCGCCAGCAGCCAAGGCCCCGCGGGCTACACCTTC
>TRBD1|TRBV29-1|few|TRBJ2-3
CSVRSGTASDTQYF
TGCAGCGTTCGCTCAGGGACAGCATCTGATACGCAGTATTTT
>-|TRBV7-2|-|TRBJ1-3
CASSLTGTTSSGNTIYF
TGTGCCAGCAGCTTGACCGGGACAACGAGCTCTGGAAACACCATATATTTT
>TRBD2|TRBV5-5|-|TRBJ2-5
CASSLGAGVGVETQYF
TGTGCCAGCAGCTTAGGAGCGGGGGTGGGAGTAGAGACCCAGTACTTC
>-|TRBV15|once|TRBJ1-1
CATSSGHTEAFF
TGTGCCACCAGTTCGGGCCACACTGAAGCTTTCTTT
>-|TRBV12-3/TRBV12-4|-|TRBJ1-3
CASSLQPFSGNTIYF
TGTGCCAGCAGTTTACAGCCTTTCTCTGGAAACACCATATATTTT
>-|TRBV29-1|few|TRBJ2-3
CSARKGGTDTQYF
TGCAGCGCTCGGAAGGGGGGCACAGATACGCAGTATTTT
>-|TRBV20-1|-|TRBJ2-1
CSARMPAAYEQFF
TGCAGTGCTAGAATGCCTGCTGCATATGAGCAGTTCTTC
>TRBD2|TRBV20-1|many|TRBJ2-7
CSAREYGGLAGAYEQYF
TGCAGTGCTAGAGAATACGGGGGACTAGCGGGAGCCTACGAGCAGTACTTC
>-|TRBV6-1|-|TRBJ2-5
CASSESGGETQYF
TGTGCCAGCAGTGAATCCGGGGGAGAGACCCAGTACTTC
>TRBD1|TRBV29-1|-|TRBJ2-1
CSVVGQGAYNEQFF
TGCAGCGTTGTTGGGCAGGGGGCCTACAATGAGCAGTTCTTC
>-|TRBV6-1|-|TRBJ2-3
CASRITGPSTDTQYF
TGTGCCAGCAGGATCACAGGACCGAGCACAGATACGCAGTATTTT
>-|TRBV6-5|-|TRBJ1-1
CASSSTAGTFF
TGTGCCAGCAGCTCTACGGCCGGAACATTCTTT
>-|TRBV6-1|few|TRBJ2-1
CASSQSYPSYNEQFF
TGTGCCAGCAGTCAAAGCTACCCCTCCTACAATGAGCAGTTCTTC
>-|TRBV13|many|TRBJ1-2
CASSRSSGNWSYTF
TGTGCCAGCAGCCGTTCGTCTGGGAATTGGAGCTACACCTTC
>TRBD1|TRBV4-1|many|TRBJ2-7
CASSQVGTDEQYF
TGCGCCAGCAGCCAAGTTGGGACAGACGAGCAGTACTTC
>-|TRBV6-1|few|TRBJ2-4
CASTQLGGSVKNIQYF
TGTGCCAGCACCCAACTGGGGGGTTCGGTCAAAAACATTCAGTACTTC
>TRBD2|TRBV5-1|few|TRBJ2-1
CASGFLAGADEQFF
TGCGCCAGCGGATTCCTAGCGGGAGCAGATGAGCAGTTCTTC
>-|TRBV5-1|few|TRBJ2-1
CASSLEAGQFF
TGCGCCAGCAGCTTGGAGGCTGGGCAGTTCTTC
>-|TRBV12-3/TRBV12-4|-|TRBJ1-6
CASSLDSGYNSPLHF
TGTGCCAGCAGTCTCGACAGCGGGTATAATTCACCCCTCCACTTT
>-|TRBV24-1|-|TRBJ2-5
CATSDLKTQETQYF
TGTGCCACCAGTGATTTGAAAACTCAAGAGACCCAGTACTTC
>-|TRBV20-1|-|TRBJ2-3
CSARDRIITDTQYF
TGCAGTGCTAGAGACAGGATCATCACAGATACGCAGTATTTT
>TRBD2|TRBV27|-|TRBJ2-1
CASYALAGGGNEQFF
TGTGCCAGCTACGCCTTAGCGGGGGGGGGGAATGAGCAGTTCTTC
>TRBD1|TRBV12-3/TRBV12-4|many|TRBJ2-3
CASSSTTGPSTDTQYF
TGTGCCAGCAGTTCGACGACAGGGCCCAGCACAGATACGCAGTATTTT
>-|TRBV7-9|few|TRBJ2-2
CASSSPTVSTGELFF
TGTGCCAGCAGCTCTCCGACGGTATCGACCGGGGAGCTGTTTTTT
>-|TRBV11-2|few|TRBJ2-3
CASRQVIRRSTDTQYF
TGTGCCAGCAGGCAAGTGATTAGGAGGAGCACAGATACGCAGTATTTT
>TRBD1|TRBV7-9|-|TRBJ2-2
CASTWLGGAGDGELFF
TGTGCCAGCACCTGGTTAGGGGGCGCAGGAGACGGGGAGCTGTTTTTT
>-|TRBV7-9|-|TRBJ2-1
CASSHQGAWLGNEQFF
TGTGCCAGCAGCCATCAAGGGGCTTGGCTAGGCAATGAGCAGTTCTTC
>-|TRBV12-3/TRBV12-4|many|TRBJ2-1
CASSLGDSNLYNEQFF
TGTGCCAGCAGTTTAGGGGACTCCAACCTCTACAATGAGCAGTTCTTC
>TRBD2|TRBV6-2/TRBV6-3|-|TRBJ2-1
CASSYSTSGYNEQFF
TGTGCCAGCAGTTACTCCACTAGCGGGTACAATGAGCAGTTCTTC
>-|TRBV4-1|-|TRBJ2-6
CASSQFPSGANVLTF
TGCGCCAGCAGCCAATTCCCCTCTGGGGCCAACGTCCTGACTTTC
>TRBD1|TRBV6-1|-|TRBJ1-4
CASGGTGGEKLFF
TGTGCCAGCGGCGGGACAGGGGGTGAAAAACTGTTTTTT
>-|TRBV29-1|many|TRBJ2-7
CSVIYRGIYEQYF
TGCAGCGTTATCTATCGGGGGATTTACGAGCAGTACTTC
>TRBD2|TRBV20-1|many|TRBJ2-5
CSATSSGGWVETQYF
TGCAGTGCCACTTCTAGCGGGGGGTGGGTCGAGACCCAGTACTTC
>-|TRBV2|-|TRBJ1-2
CASSEQGSPGGYTF
TGTGCCAGCAGTGAGCAGGGATCTCCCGGTGGCTACACCTTC
>-|TRBV12-3/TRBV12-4|many|TRBJ1-2
CASTWEGSDYGYTF
TGTGCCAGCACCTGGGAAGGGTCCGACTATGGCTACACCTTC
>-|TRBV10-3|-|TRBJ2-4
CAISERLVVAKNIQYF
TGTGCCATCAGTGAGCGGTTGGTCGTAGCCAAAAACATTCAGTACTTC
>-|TRBV20-1|-|TRBJ1-1
CSPGQDLNTEAFF
TGCAGTCCGGGGCAGGACCTGAACACTGAAGCTTTCTTT
>-|TRBV4-3|-|TRBJ2-6
CASSQDSPRGWGANVLTF
TGCGCCAGCAGCCAAGATAGCCCCCGGGGGTGGGGGGCCAACGTCCTGACTTTC
>TRBD1|TRBV28|once|TRBJ1-4
CASSRDRGANEKLFF
TGTGCCAGCAGCCGAGACAGGGGGGCTAATGAAAAACTGTTTTTT
>-|TRBV7-2|few|TRBJ2-7
CASSLPFRQASYEQYF
TGTGCCAGCAGCTTACCGTTCCGACAGGCTTCCTACGAGCAGTACTTC
>-|TRBV12-3/TRBV12-4|many|TRBJ1-1
CASSLGGSGVGEAFF
TGTGCCAGCAGTTTAGGAGGCTCGGGGGTTGGTGAAGCTTTCTTT
>TRBD2|TRBV4-1|once|TRBJ2-7
CASSQQGDSGRKGQYF
TGCGCCAGCAGCCAACAAGGTGATAGCGGGAGAAAAGGGCAGTACTTC
>-|TRBV6-6|once|TRBJ2-3
CASSYGQGRGF
TGTGCCAGCAGTTACGGCCAGGGTAGGGGTTTT
>-|TRBV5-1|few|TRBJ2-3
CASSLDQGRPDTQYF
TGCGCCAGCAGCTTGGATCAGGGCCGGCCAGATACGCAGTATTTT
>-|TRBV12-3/TRBV12-4|-|TRBJ2-1
CASTGATGPNEQFF
TGTGCCAGCACCGGGGCCACCGGACCCAATGAGCAGTTCTTC